Reported below is one TCR beta chain. For unsorted samples, genomic DNA was extracted from roughly 100 million PBMCs. This specimen comes from a study of shared clonotypes between healthy human individuals. Clones were read by immunoSEQ multiplex PCR, and TCRdb kept only the in-frame ones, dropping some. Of hundreds of thousands of clones listed, about 85% are singletons. The origin of this receptor is a woman aged 40 to 50 in good health. Some clones in this sample may be carry-over from other donors' samples. Sequences were obtained from PBMCs.

The CDR3 protein is CASSSGSFSYEQYF. In nucleotides, the CDR3 is TGTGCCAGCAGTAGCGGGAGTTTCTCCTACGAGCAGTACTTC. This chain links TRBV9 with TRBJ2-7; 9 positions match TRBD2. The CDR3 is 14 amino acids. Germline V CDR1 and CDR2: SGDLS, YYNGEE. Trimming took 5 bases from V and 0 from J; bases not matched to a gene: 3.